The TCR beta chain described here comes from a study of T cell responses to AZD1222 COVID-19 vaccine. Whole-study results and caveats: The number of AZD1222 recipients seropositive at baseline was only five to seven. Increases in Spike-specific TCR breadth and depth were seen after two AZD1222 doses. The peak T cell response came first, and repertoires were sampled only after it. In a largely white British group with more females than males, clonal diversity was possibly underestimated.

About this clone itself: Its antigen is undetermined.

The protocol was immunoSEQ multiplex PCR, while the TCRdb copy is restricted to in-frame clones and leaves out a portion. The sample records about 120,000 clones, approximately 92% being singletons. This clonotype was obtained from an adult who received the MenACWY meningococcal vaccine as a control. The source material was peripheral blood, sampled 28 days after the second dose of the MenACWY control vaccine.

CDR3 sequence reads: CASSYSGTSGNNEQFF. For the CDR3, the DNA is TGTGCCAGCAGTTACTCAGGGACTAGCGGCAACAATGAGCAGTTCTTC. The gene calls are TRBV6-6 and TRBJ2-1, with 11 bases that match TRBD2. CDR3 length: 16 residues. The trim removed 0 bases at V and 5 bases at J, leaving 3 bases unmatched. Germline V CDR1 and CDR2: MNHNY, SVGAGI (reference sequence).